The 18 T cell receptor beta chains below all came from one sample that was sequenced in a study of T cell responses to AZD1222 COVID-19 vaccine. Clones were read by immunoSEQ multiplex PCR, and TCRdb kept only the in-frame ones, dropping some. Of about 200,000 clones listed, 90% to 95% are singletons. Sequences were derived from peripheral blood, sampled 28 days after the second AZD1222 dose. The source is an adult who received the AZD1222 COVID-19 vaccine.

This rearrangement joins TRBV5-1 to TRBJ1-4; 7 bases line up with TRBD1. J gave up 4 bases and V 4 bases, and 4 bases lay outside the gene matches. The length of the CDR3 is 14 residues. CDR1 SGHRS and CDR2 YFSETQ come from the germline V gene. In DNA form, the CDR3 reads TGCGCCAGCAGCGCCGGGACAGATAATGAAAAACTGTTTTTT. It translates to CASSAGTDNEKLFF. Full variable domain (remainder filled in from reference TRBV5-1 and TRBJ1-4): KAGVTQTPRYLIKTRGQQVTLSCSPISGHRSVSWYQQTPGQGLQFLFEYFSETQRNKGNFPGRFSGRQFSNSRSEMNVSTLELGDSALYLCASSAGTDNEKLFFGSGTQLSVL.

A remark on this clone: This sample includes further DNA sequences coding for the same CDR3. The chain is built from TRBV30 and TRBJ1-3; D uncertain. The CDR3 has 13 amino acids. Trimming removed 1 base at V and 1 base at J, with 5 bases between. From germline, CDR1 is GTSNPN and CDR2 SVGIG (reference sequence). The CDR3 DNA is TGTGCCTGGAGTGGATCTTCTGGAAACACCATATATTTT. It specifies CAWSGSSGNTIYF. Combining the CDR3 with reference TRBV30 and TRBJ1-3 gives the whole variable domain SQTIHQWPATLVQPVGSPLSLECTVEGTSNPNLYWYRQAAGRGLQLLFYSVGIGQISSEVPQNLSASRPQDRQFILSSKKLLLSDSGFYLCAWSGSSGNTIYFGEGSWLTVV.

This clone was seen only once. The genes are TRBV7-2 and TRBJ1-1; D ambiguous. Germline V gene sequence: CDR1 SGHTA, CDR2 FQGNSA. CDR3 length equals 15 residues. The germline V and J ends were trimmed by 1 base and 0 bases, with 9 bases remaining between them. CDR3 protein: CASSLVALMNTEAFF. In nucleotides, the CDR3 is TGTGCCAGCAGCTTAGTCGCACTTATGAACACTGAAGCTTTCTTT.

This chain links TRBV21-1 with TRBJ2-1. TRBV21-1 is marked as a pseudogene. The CDR3 loop spans 18 amino acids. CDR3 protein: CASSKEIRTENSYNEQFF. In DNA, the CDR3 is TGTGCCAGCAGCAAAGAGATCCGGACGGAGAACTCCTACAATGAGCAGTTCTTC.

The chain uses TRBV7-2 and TRBJ1-6; D not certain. CDR3 size: 15 residues. V was pared by 1 base and J by 8 bases, with 12 bases between. Germline-derived CDR1 and CDR2 are SGHTA and FQGNSA. The CDR3 bases are TGTGCCAGCAGCTTAGACCAGAGGGCCCATTCACCCCTCCACTTT. It encodes CASSLDQRAHSPLHF. The full variable domain, completed using reference TRBV7-2 and TRBJ1-6, is GAGVSQSPSNKVTEKGKDVELRCDPISGHTALYWYRQSLGQGLEFLIYFQGNSAPDKSGLPSDRFSAERTGGSVSTLTIQRTQQEDSAVYLCASSLDQRAHSPLHFGNGTRLTVT.

This clone was counted at least ten times. The V call is TRBV7-9, the J call TRBJ2-7, with TRBD1 matching 9 bases. This CDR3 is 12 amino acids long. The germline V gene encodes CDR1 SEHNR and CDR2 FQNEAQ (reference sequence). V shed 4 bases, J shed 5 bases, and the junction held 0 bases outside the gene matches. In nucleotides, the CDR3 is TGTGCCAGCAGCTGGACAGGGGACGAGCAGTACTTC. Residues: CASSWTGDEQYF.

The chain carries TRBV4-2 and TRBJ1-3; D might be TRBD1 (5 bases). Deletions cut 2 bases from V and 0 bases from J, with 11 bases between. The CDR3 runs 16 residues. Germline-derived CDR1 and CDR2 are LGHNA and YNFKEQ. The CDR3 spells CASSQTGVSSGNTIYF. For the CDR3, the DNA is TGTGCCAGCAGCCAAACGGGGGTAAGCTCTGGAAACACCATATATTTT.

With regard to this clone: Other DNA sequences in this specimen translate into the identical CDR3. The chain is built from TRBV6-2 or TRBV6-3 and TRBJ2-7, with a weak D call TRBD2 (6 bases). CDR3 length: 12 amino acids. Trimming pared 4 bases from V and 2 bases from J, leaving 6 bases between. Germline CDR1 is MNHEY and CDR2 is SVGEGT. In nucleotides, the CDR3 is TGTGCCAGCAGTTGGGGGGCCTACGAGCAGTACTTC. Protein sequence: CASSWGAYEQYF.

The chain joins TRBV5-1 to TRBJ2-7; TRBD1 aligns across 7 bases. This CDR3 has 15 amino acids. Germline V gene lookup returns CDR1 SGHRS and CDR2 YFSETQ. Trimming removed 4 bases from V and 6 bases from J; junction bases left unmatched: 13. DNA for the CDR3: TGCGCCAGCAGCACTCAGACAGGGAAGGGGTTCGAGCAGTACTTC. It codes for CASSTQTGKGFEQYF.

The chain combines TRBV20-1 with TRBJ1-4; 7 nucleotides align to TRBD1. The germline V gene encodes CDR1 DFQATT and CDR2 SNEGSKA (reference sequence). V shed 3 bases, J shed 2 bases, and the junction held 6 bases outside the gene matches. The CDR3 covers 15 residues. CDR3 loop: CSASRQGDTNEKLFF. The CDR3 DNA sequence: TGCAGTGCTAGTAGGCAGGGGGACACTAATGAAAAACTGTTTTTT.

The genes are TRBV18 and TRBJ2-6; D is possibly TRBD1 (6 bases). Germline V gives CDR1 KGHSH, CDR2 LQKENI. Trimming removed 3 bases from V and 1 base from J, with 13 bases in between. The CDR3 length is 17 residues. The CDR3 coding sequence is TGTGCCAGCTCACCCCGAAGCCAGGGGTCTGGGGCCAACGTCCTGACTTTC. Protein sequence: CASSPRSQGSGANVLTF.

The V and J genes are TRBV10-3 and TRBJ1-5; D unclear. This CDR3 is built from 14 residues. Germline CDR1 and CDR2: ENHRY and SYGVKD. Deletions cut 0 bases from V and 1 base from J, with 4 bases between. CDR3 in amino acids: CAISESASNQPQHF. CDR3 sequence (DNA): TGTGCCATCAGTGAGTCGGCCAGCAATCAGCCCCAGCATTTT.

CDR3 sequence reads: CASSLVVGHISGNTIYF. The DNA for the CDR3 is TGTGCCAGCAGCTTGGTGGTGGGACATATCTCTGGAAACACCATATATTTT. The rearrangement joins TRBV5-6 to TRBJ1-3; possibly TRBD1 for D (6 bases). CDR3 length: 17 residues. Trimming shortened V by 0 bases and J by 0 bases, and 13 bases separated the two germline ends. CDR1 is SGHDT and CDR2 is YYEEEE in the germline V gene. The full variable domain, completed using reference TRBV5-6 and TRBJ1-3, is DAGVTQSPTHLIKTRGQQVTLRCSPKSGHDTVSWYQQALGQGPQFIFQYYEEEERQRGNFPDRFSGHQFPNYSSELNVNALLLGDSALYLCASSLVVGHISGNTIYFGEGSWLTVV.

The chain uses TRBV18 and TRBJ1-1; tentatively, D is TRBD1 (5 bases). The CDR3 length is 14 residues. V was clipped by 2 bases and J by 3 bases, with 10 bases between them. The germline V gene encodes CDR1 KGHSH and CDR2 LQKENI. The CDR3 nucleotides read TGTGCCAGCTCACCAGGGGGATTGCACACTGAAGCTTTCTTT. This encodes CASSPGGLHTEAFF.

J is TRBJ1-6 and V is TRBV5-3; D possibly corresponds to TRBD1 (6 bases). TRBV5-3 is assigned to the ORF class and has an uncertain function. V gave up 6 bases and J gave up 5 bases, with 21 bases separating them. CDR3 length: 17 amino acids. The CDR3 is CARKAPVGGLHNSPLHF. CDR3 DNA sequence: TGTGCCAGAAAGGCCCCTGTCGGGGGCTTACATAATTCACCCCTCCACTTT.

This chain links TRBV19 with TRBJ1-1; no reliable D call. The CDR3 sequence is 13 residues long. The germline CDR1 and CDR2 sequences are LNHDA and SQIVND (reference sequence). The V and J ends lost 3 bases and 3 bases respectively, with 8 bases between them. CDR3 nucleotides: TGTGCCAGTAGTATCCCCCTTGACACTGAAGCTTTCTTT. It specifies CASSIPLDTEAFF.

V is TRBV6-6 and J is TRBJ1-4; D call uncertain. This CDR3 spans 13 amino acids. Trimming stripped 11 bases from V and 0 bases from J, with 10 bases between. Germline lookup yields CDR1 MNHNY and CDR2 SVGAGI (reference sequence). The CDR3 sequence: CAHQAATNEKLFF. CDR3 coding DNA: TGTGCCCACCAGGCGGCAACTAATGAAAAACTGTTTTTT.

The chain recombines TRBV7-9 with TRBJ1-1; TRBD1 matches at 7 bases. Germline trimming cut 5 bases from V and 1 base from J; bases unmatched to any gene: 7. Germline V gives CDR1 SEHNR, CDR2 FQNEAQ (reference sequence). The CDR3 sequence is 15 residues long. The CDR3 protein is CASSPRQGWNTEAFF. CDR3 sequence (DNA): TGTGCCAGCAGCCCCCGACAGGGATGGAACACTGAAGCTTTCTTT.